Included here is one TCR beta chain sequence, with context. Its antigen is still unknown. The sample originates from a study of CD8+ T cells in alopecia areata. Study-level results: Scalp lesions, especially in alopecia totalis/universalis, had higher clonality than normal scalp.

Sequencing relied on a cDNA template that was reverse transcribed from extracted RNA. Repertoires were generated with immunoSEQ multiplex PCR, while TCRdb's copy carries only in-frame clones and drops some. The sample contains about 150,000 clones, around 86% of which appear only once. Peripheral blood, together with lesional scalp punch biopsies, was collected from alopecia areata patients. Trimming left V 5 bases short and J 2 bases short, with 14 bases between. CDR1 and CDR2 (germline): MNHNS, SASEGT. The length of the CDR3 is 15 residues. The sequenced sample was CD8+ T cells sorted from blood, obtained at week 0. This clonotype was sampled from a human donor with alopecia areata. The rearrangement uses TRBV6-1 and TRBJ2-3; TRBD1 might be the D (5 bases). The CDR3 reads CASSHTGTTTDTQYF. The CDR3 DNA sequence: TGTGCCAGCAGTCATACAGGAACTACCACAGATACGCAGTATTTT.